This T cell receptor (beta chain) was captured in a study of regulatory T cells in long-lasting Graves disease. Germline V gene lookup returns CDR1 SGHRS and CDR2 YFSETQ. This CDR3 is built from 19 residues. V lost 0 bases, J lost 3 bases, and 11 bases stayed unmatched. Construction of the TCR beta libraries employed iRepertoire HTBI primers in conjunction with Arm-PCR of CDR3 regions. TCRdb independently ran MiXCR on the multiplex PCR reads; one entry per CDR3 protein. The sample carries 400,000 to 500,000 distinct CDR3 sequences, roughly 23% recorded once. Sample time point: persistent/refractory GD, antithyroid drugs over 5 years with positive TRAb. After RNA was extracted from PBMCs, the TCR library was made from it.

The sequence was obtained from a female donor with Graves disease. The sequencing here drew on peripheral blood mononuclear cells (PBMCs), taken when the disease was refractory, from a patient treated with antithyroid drugs. This chain joins TRBV5-1 and TRBJ2-2, with 10 bases aligning to TRBD1. The CDR3, as DNA: TGCGCCAGCAGCTTGGCGCGACAGGGGGCCCCGGAGGACACCGGGGAGCTGTTTTTT. This gives the protein CASSLARQGAPEDTGELFF.